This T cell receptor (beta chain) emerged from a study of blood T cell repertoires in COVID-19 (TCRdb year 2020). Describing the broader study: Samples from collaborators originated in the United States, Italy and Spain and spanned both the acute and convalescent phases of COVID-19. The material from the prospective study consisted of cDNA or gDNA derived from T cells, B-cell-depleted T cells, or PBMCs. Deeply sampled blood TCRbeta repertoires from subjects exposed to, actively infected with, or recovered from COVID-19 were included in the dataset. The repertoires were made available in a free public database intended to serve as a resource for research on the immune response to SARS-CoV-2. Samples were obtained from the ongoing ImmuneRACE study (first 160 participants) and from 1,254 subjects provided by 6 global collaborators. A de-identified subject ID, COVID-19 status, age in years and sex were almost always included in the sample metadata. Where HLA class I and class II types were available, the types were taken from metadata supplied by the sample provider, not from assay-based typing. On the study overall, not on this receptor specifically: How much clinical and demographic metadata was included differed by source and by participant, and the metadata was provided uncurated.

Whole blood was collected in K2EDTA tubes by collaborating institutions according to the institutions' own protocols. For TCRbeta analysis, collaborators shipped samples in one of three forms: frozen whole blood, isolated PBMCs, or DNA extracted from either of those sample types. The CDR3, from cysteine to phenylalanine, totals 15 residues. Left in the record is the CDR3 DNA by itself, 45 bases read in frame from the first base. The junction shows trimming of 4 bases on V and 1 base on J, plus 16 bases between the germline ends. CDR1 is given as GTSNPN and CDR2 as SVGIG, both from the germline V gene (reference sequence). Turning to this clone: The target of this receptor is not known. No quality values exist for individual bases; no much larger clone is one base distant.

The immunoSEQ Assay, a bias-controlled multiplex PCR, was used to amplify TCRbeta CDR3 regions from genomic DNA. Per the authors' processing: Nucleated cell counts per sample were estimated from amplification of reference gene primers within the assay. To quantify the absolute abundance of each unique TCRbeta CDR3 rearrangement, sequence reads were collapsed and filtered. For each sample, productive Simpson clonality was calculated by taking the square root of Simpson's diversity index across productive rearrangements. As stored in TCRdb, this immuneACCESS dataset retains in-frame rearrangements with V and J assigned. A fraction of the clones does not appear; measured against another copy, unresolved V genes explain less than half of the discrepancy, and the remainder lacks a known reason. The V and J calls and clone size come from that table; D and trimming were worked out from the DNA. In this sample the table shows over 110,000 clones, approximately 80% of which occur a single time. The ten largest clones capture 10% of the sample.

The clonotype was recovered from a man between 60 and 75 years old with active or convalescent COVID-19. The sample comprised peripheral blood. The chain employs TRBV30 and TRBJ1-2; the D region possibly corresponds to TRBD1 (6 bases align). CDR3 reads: CAWKSDSSLNYGYTF. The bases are TGTGCCTGGAAATCGGACAGTTCCCTTAACTATGGCTACACCTTC.